A single sample gave rise to the 19 T cell receptor beta chains below, sequenced in a study of T cell responses to AZD1222 COVID-19 vaccine. Clones were sequenced by immunoSEQ multiplex PCR, and TCRdb holds only the in-frame ones, with some missing. Here the sample spans roughly 110,000 clones, around nine tenths being singletons. The starting material was peripheral blood, obtained on day 0 of AZD1222 vaccination. These receptor sequences come from an adult in good health.

The gene calls are TRBV25-1 and TRBJ2-2; TRBD1 agrees at 11 bases. Germline V gives CDR1 MGHDK, CDR2 SYGVNS. V was clipped by 4 bases and J by 6 bases; unmatched bases: 4. This CDR3 is built from 15 residues. Written as DNA, the CDR3 is TGTGCCAGCAGTGTTGGGACAGGGGGATCCGGGGAGCTGTTTTTT. Translated, it gives CASSVGTGGSGELFF.

This clone appeared a few times. The genes are TRBV30 and TRBJ2-7; maybe TRBD1 (6 bases). This CDR3 has 15 residues. In germline, CDR1 is GTSNPN, CDR2 SVGIG (reference sequence). Trimming took off 1 base at V and 6 bases at J, with 19 bases between the two ends. CDR3 sequence: CAWSDTGTGTAEQYF. The CDR3 DNA is TGTGCCTGGAGTGACACCGGTACAGGGACGGCCGAGCAGTACTTC.

This clone was counted a single time. This rearrangement joins TRBV6-5 to TRBJ1-5; perhaps TRBD1 as D (5 bases). The CDR3 is 14 amino acids. Germline assignment: CDR1 MNHEY and CDR2 SVGAGI. V was pared by 2 bases and J by 7 bases, with 12 bases between. The CDR3 is CASSYGGEGQPQHF. Here the CDR3 DNA reads TGTGCCAGCAGTTACGGGGGGGAAGGGCAGCCCCAGCATTTT.

The J gene is TRBJ1-1, the V gene TRBV19, with D tentatively TRBD1 (5 bases). Germline V gene sequence: CDR1 LNHDA, CDR2 SQIVND (reference sequence). The CDR3 is made up of 15 amino acids. V dropped 5 bases and J dropped 0 bases, with 13 bases sitting between them. The DNA of the CDR3 is TGTGCCAGTAGTCCGAGGGACGGATTGAACACTGAAGCTTTCTTT. It codes for CASSPRDGLNTEAFF.

The chain carries TRBV6-6 and TRBJ2-7, with 9 positions matching TRBD1. CDR3 size: 13 residues. The germline CDR1 and CDR2 sequences are MNHNY and SVGAGI (reference sequence). The J segment lost 9 bases and the V segment lost 4 bases, leaving 7 bases of the junction unmatched. The CDR3 DNA sequence: TGTGCCAGCAGTTCGAACGGACAGGGGCGGCAGTACTTC. Protein: CASSSNGQGRQYF.

The genes are TRBV4-3 and TRBJ2-2; D unclear. This CDR3 has 14 residues. V was cut by 3 bases and J by 5 bases, with 10 bases left in between. CDR1 is LGHNA, CDR2 YSLEER, per germline. The CDR3 spells CASSQVTDTGELFF. CDR3 nucleotides: TGCGCCAGCAGCCAGGTCACCGATACCGGGGAGCTGTTTTTT.

This clone was seen only once. The J gene is TRBJ2-1, the V gene TRBV7-6; the match to TRBD2 covers 11 bases. The J segment lost 6 bases and the V segment lost 5 bases, leaving 15 bases of the junction unmatched. CDR3 length: 18 amino acids. Germline V gene data show CDR1 as SGHVS and CDR2 as FNYEAQ. The CDR3 here is CASSPSRPLAGGANEQFF. CDR3 DNA: TGTGCCAGCAGCCCGTCCCGTCCCCTAGCGGGGGGCGCCAATGAGCAGTTCTTC.

The chain links TRBV2 to TRBJ1-1; D call uncertain. The CDR3 totals 10 residues. Germline V gene data show CDR1 as SNHLY and CDR2 as FYNNEI. V dropped 6 bases and J dropped 8 bases, with 7 bases sitting between them. CDR3 loop: CASRDGEAFF. In nucleotides, the CDR3 is TGTGCCAGCAGAGACGGAGAAGCTTTCTTT.

This rearrangement joins TRBV6-1 to TRBJ2-7, with a weak D call TRBD1 (6 bases). Germline values: CDR1 MNHNS, CDR2 SASEGT. Trimming removed 1 base at V and 3 bases at J, with 10 bases between. CDR3 length: 14 amino acids. The CDR3 sequence: CASSEGTGFYEQYF. Written as DNA, the CDR3 is TGTGCCAGCAGTGAAGGAACAGGGTTCTACGAGCAGTACTTC.

V usage is TRBV6-2 or TRBV6-3 and J usage is TRBJ1-2; weak D call: TRBD1 (5 bases). The CDR3 has 14 amino acids. The germline V gene has CDR1 MNHEY and CDR2 SVGEGT. Trimming stripped 5 bases from V and 4 bases from J, with 14 bases between. CDR3 coding DNA: TGTGCCAGCAGTACCCCTGAGGGGATCTATGGCTACACCTTC. The encoded protein is CASSTPEGIYGYTF.

The genes are TRBV25-1 and TRBJ1-4; the match to TRBD1 covers 7 bases. Trimming at V came to 5 bases and at J to 6 bases, leaving 3 bases not matched to a gene. The CDR3 runs 13 residues. CDR1 is MGHDK and CDR2 is SYGVNS in the germline V gene. CDR3 sequence (DNA): TGTGCCAGCAGTCAGGGGGGCCATGAAAAACTGTTTTTT. Translation: CASSQGGHEKLFF.

The chain joins TRBV20-1 to TRBJ1-5, with 8 positions matching TRBD1. The CDR3 spans 16 residues. The V and J ends lost 3 bases and 0 bases, in that order; junction bases with no gene match: 7. The germline gives CDR1 DFQATT, CDR2 SNEGSKA (reference sequence). The CDR3 bases are TGCAGTGCTAGTAGACAGGGGATTTATAGCAATCAGCCCCAGCATTTT. It translates to CSASRQGIYSNQPQHF.

The V gene is TRBV5-1, the J gene TRBJ2-5; 12 nucleotides line up with TRBD2. The CDR3 covers 19 residues. CDR1 and CDR2 from the germline V gene are SGHRS and YFSETQ. The V gene end was trimmed by 3 bases and the J gene end by 2 bases; junction bases not matched to a gene: 14. In DNA, the CDR3 is TGCGCCAGCAGCTCAAGGCCATCCCTAGCGGGGGGGCGTCAAGAGACCCAGTACTTC. Its translation is CASSSRPSLAGGRQETQYF.

The chain carries TRBV12-3 or TRBV12-4 and TRBJ2-1; possibly TRBD2 for D (7 bases). The CDR3 contains 12 residues. V lost 11 bases, J lost 5 bases, and 13 bases lay in between. The CDR3: CAGGRGHNEQFF. The CDR3 coding sequence is TGTGCCGGGGGGCGGGGGCACAATGAGCAGTTCTTC.

The chain has TRBV7-2 and TRBJ1-3; D is undetermined. V was trimmed by 2 bases and J by 0 bases, leaving 5 bases between them. CDR3 length: 14 amino acids. CDR1 and CDR2 (germline): SGHTA, FQGNSA. The CDR3 coding sequence is TGTGCCAGCAGCTTAATCAGCTCTGGAAACACCATATATTTT. It yields the protein CASSLISSGNTIYF.

CDR3 sequence: CASSQDLGAHTEAFF. CDR3 in DNA: TGTGCCAGCAGCCAAGATCTTGGGGCGCACACTGAAGCTTTCTTT. The chain has TRBV3-1 (or the pseudogene TRBV3-2) and TRBJ1-1, with D possibly being TRBD1 (5 bases). Germline V CDR1 and CDR2: LGHDT, YNNKEL (reference sequence). Trimming took 0 bases from V and 3 from J, leaving 11 bases between them. This CDR3 contains 15 residues.

The chain links TRBV6-5 to TRBJ1-2; perhaps TRBD1 as D (6 bases). Looked up from germline, CDR1 is MNHEY and CDR2 is SVGAGI. V was clipped by 6 bases and J by 7 bases, with 18 bases between them. CDR3 size: 14 residues. CDR3 region: CASRPTGGWGGYTF. In DNA form, the CDR3 reads TGTGCCAGCAGGCCAACGGGGGGCTGGGGTGGCTACACCTTC.

The J gene is TRBJ2-1, the V gene TRBV24-1; 11 bases are a match to TRBD2. Germline V CDR1 and CDR2: KGHDR, SFDVKD. With 9 bases clipped from V and 6 bases from J, the junction kept 9 bases outside the gene matches. This CDR3 contains 15 residues. Here the CDR3 DNA reads TGTGCCACCGGGGGCACTAGCGGGGGAGGCAATGAGCAGTTCTTC. This codes for CATGGTSGGGNEQFF.

The chain combines TRBV7-2 with TRBJ1-4; 8 nucleotides align to TRBD1. Trimming at V came to 5 bases and at J to 8 bases, leaving 4 bases not matched to a gene. The CDR3 sequence is 13 residues long. Per germline, CDR1 SGHTA and CDR2 FQGNSA. CDR3 in DNA: TGTGCCAGCAGCCTAGACAGGGGCGAAAAACTGTTTTTT. This translates into CASSLDRGEKLFF.